This passage covers 30 T cell receptor beta chains from one sample sequenced in a study of technical replicates of blood from several donors. Sequencing was performed with immunoSEQ multiplex PCR; in TCRdb, only in-frame clones are kept and a portion is missing. The data hold some 76,000 clones, with 95% to 98% observed a single time. The sample comprised T cells isolated from PBMCs. The receptor set was obtained from a human donor in good health.

The chain links TRBV5-1 to TRBJ1-2; D remains unclear. V shed 2 bases and J shed 4 bases, with 9 bases lying between them. This CDR3 comprises 13 residues. Germline CDR1 SGHRS, CDR2 YFSETQ. CDR3 nucleotides: TGCGCCAGCAGCTTCAGTCAGTCCTATGGCTACACCTTC. Its translation is CASSFSQSYGYTF.

The rearrangement joins TRBV30 to TRBJ1-1; TRBD1 is a possible D gene (5 bases). Germline V gene lookup returns CDR1 GTSNPN and CDR2 SVGIG (reference sequence). Trimming removed 6 bases at V and 11 bases at J, with 19 bases between. The CDR3 length is 12 residues. CDR3 protein: CACSGINLGAFF. CDR3 nucleotide sequence: TGTGCCTGCTCAGGGATTAATCTCGGGGCTTTCTTT.

This chain uses TRBV5-1 with TRBJ1-1; maybe TRBD1 (6 bases). The CDR3 covers 13 residues. With 2 bases removed from V and 9 bases from J, the gap between germline ends came to 14 bases. CDR1 and CDR2 (germline): SGHRS, YFSETQ. The CDR3 reads CASSLSGGGQAFF. Here the CDR3 DNA reads TGCGCCAGCAGCTTAAGCGGGGGCGGACAAGCTTTCTTT.

The J gene is TRBJ1-1, the V gene TRBV4-1, with D possibly matching TRBD1 (6 bases). V lost 3 bases to trimming and J lost 1 base, with 9 bases between them. There are 14 residues in the CDR3. Germline V gene sequence: CDR1 MGHRA, CDR2 YSYEKL. The CDR3 loop is CASSQLGANTEAFF. The CDR3 DNA follows: TGCGCCAGCAGCCAGCTGGGGGCGAACACTGAAGCTTTCTTT.

The genes are TRBV6-5 and TRBJ2-7; TRBD1 might be the D (6 bases). The CDR3 runs 14 residues. V lost 2 bases and J lost 2, with 10 bases in between. Germline V gene lookup returns CDR1 MNHEY and CDR2 SVGAGI. CDR3 in amino acids: CASSYQGITYEQYF. The CDR3 DNA reads TGTGCCAGCAGTTACCAGGGGATAACCTACGAGCAGTACTTC.

This chain joins TRBV11-3 and TRBJ2-5, with D maybe TRBD2 (5 bases). V was clipped by 0 bases and J by 5 bases, with 7 bases between them. The CDR3 length is 13 residues. The V gene's germline CDR1 is SGHNT and CDR2 YENEEA. The CDR3 is CASSLEWRETQYF. For the CDR3, the DNA is TGTGCCAGCAGCTTAGAGTGGAGGGAGACCCAGTACTTC.

The chain joins TRBV28 to TRBJ1-5; 7 positions match TRBD1. Trimming cost V 6 bases and J 9 bases; bases outside gene matches: 8. This CDR3 has 13 amino acids. Germline-derived CDR1 and CDR2 are MDHEN and SYDVKM. The CDR3 loop reads CASRVTGSTPQHF. The CDR3 DNA reads TGTGCCAGCAGGGTGACAGGGTCAACGCCCCAGCATTTT.

V and J are TRBV28 and TRBJ1-5; a weak D match, TRBD1 (6 bases). CDR1 MDHEN and CDR2 SYDVKM come from the germline V gene. The length of the CDR3 is 14 residues. V was trimmed by 4 bases and J by 0 bases, leaving 7 bases between them. The CDR3 loop reads CASSWGHSNQPQHF. CDR3 in DNA: TGTGCCAGCAGTTGGGGACATAGCAATCAGCCCCAGCATTTT.

This clone was seen just once. This sequence joins TRBV9 and TRBJ2-3, with D maybe TRBD1 (6 bases). The CDR3 loop spans 18 amino acids. Trimming took off 0 bases at V and 6 bases at J, with 23 bases between the two ends. The germline V gene has CDR1 SGDLS and CDR2 YYNGEE. CDR3 loop: CASSVDPGGQLWGDTQYF. The CDR3, as DNA: TGTGCCAGCAGCGTAGATCCCGGCGGACAGCTCTGGGGGGATACGCAGTATTTT.

The chain joins TRBV2 to TRBJ2-7, with D possibly TRBD2 on 6 matching bases. CDR3 length equals 13 residues. The V gene lost 4 bases and the J gene lost 4 bases, with 11 bases spanning the gap. Germline CDR1 is SNHLY and CDR2 is FYNNEI. This CDR3 reads CASSVGGLYEQYF. The CDR3 DNA is TGTGCCAGCAGTGTAGGAGGGTTATACGAGCAGTACTTC.

The chain carries TRBV6-6 and TRBJ2-2, with 10 bases aligning to TRBD2. With V trimmed by 2 bases and J by 8 bases, 8 bases remained unmatched. The CDR3 is made up of 16 amino acids. Germline assignment: CDR1 MNHNY and CDR2 SVGAGI (reference sequence). CDR3 DNA sequence: TGTGCCAGCAGTTACGGTGGTAGCGGGAGGACGGGGGAGCTGTTTTTT. Translating it yields CASSYGGSGRTGELFF.

V gene TRBV28 combines with J gene TRBJ2-3, with 9 bases lining up with TRBD1. CDR3 size: 14 residues. V gave up 5 bases and J gave up 6 bases; unmatched junction bases: 6. Germline values: CDR1 MDHEN, CDR2 SYDVKM. CDR3 DNA: TGTGCCAGCAGTCCTCCGACAGGGGGGGATACGCAGTATTTT. Encoded protein: CASSPPTGGDTQYF.

This chain connects TRBV7-9 to TRBJ2-1; 10 nucleotides align to TRBD1. With V trimmed by 2 bases and J by 8 bases, 6 bases remained unmatched. The CDR3 totals 15 residues. Germline V gives CDR1 SEHNR, CDR2 FQNEAQ (reference sequence). CDR3 coding DNA: TGTGCCAGCAGCTTACACGGCGGGACAGGGGATGAGCAGTTCTTC. This translates into CASSLHGGTGDEQFF.

This clone was detected only once. The rearrangement joins TRBV5-4 to TRBJ2-5; the match to TRBD1 covers 10 bases. The CDR3 loop spans 15 amino acids. J gave up 5 bases and V 0 bases, and 4 bases lay outside the gene matches. Germline CDR1 reads SGHNT; CDR2 reads YYREEE (reference sequence). The CDR3 sequence is CASSLGSTGGETQYF. In DNA form, the CDR3 reads TGTGCCAGCAGCTTGGGATCGACAGGGGGCGAGACCCAGTACTTC.

The rearrangement uses TRBV15 and TRBJ1-5; D is unresolved. Trimming pared 1 base from V and 5 bases from J, leaving 6 bases between. From germline, CDR1 is LNHNV and CDR2 YYDKDF (reference sequence). The CDR3 contains 13 residues. Here the CDR3 reads CATSRGGYQPQHF. The DNA for the CDR3 is TGTGCCACCAGCAGAGGAGGGTATCAGCCCCAGCATTTT.

The rearrangement joins TRBV7-9 to TRBJ1-4; D might be TRBD1 (5 bases). V was shortened by 3 bases and J by 4 bases, with 12 bases between the two germline ends. This CDR3 is built from 15 residues. The germline gives CDR1 SEHNR, CDR2 FQNEAQ (reference sequence). The CDR3 DNA reads as TGTGCCAGCAGCTTCTCCGGGACTCATAATGAAAAACTGTTTTTT. Translated, it gives CASSFSGTHNEKLFF.

The chain is built from TRBV11-2 and TRBJ2-7, with D maybe TRBD2 (6 bases). In germline, CDR1 is SGHAT, CDR2 FQNNGV. Deletions cut 7 bases from V and 4 bases from J, with 17 bases between. The CDR3 extends over 14 amino acids. DNA of the CDR3: TGTGCCAGCACCTACGGCGGGAACCAATACGAGCAGTACTTC. This codes for CASTYGGNQYEQYF. The variable domain in full, with the rest retrieved from reference TRBV11-2 and TRBJ2-7, is EAGVAQSPRYKIIEKRQSVAFWCNPISGHATLYWYQQILGQGPKLLIQFQNNGVVDDSQLPKDRFSAERLKGVDSTLKIQPAKLEDSAVYLCASTYGGNQYEQYFGPGTRLTVT.

The gene calls are TRBV10-2 and TRBJ1-1; D perhaps matches TRBD1 (5 bases). This CDR3 spans 16 amino acids. The germline CDR1 and CDR2 sequences are WSHSY and SAAADI. Trimming cost V 4 bases and J 5 bases, with 20 bases left between them. This CDR3 reads CASSGMTPGLRTEAFF. In DNA, the CDR3 is TGCGCCAGCAGTGGGATGACCCCAGGGCTAAGGACTGAAGCTTTCTTT.

The table lists this clone with a count of one. The chain recombines TRBV9 with TRBJ2-2; 9 bases line up with TRBD2. The CDR3 loop spans 15 amino acids. Trimming at V came to 3 bases and at J to 3 bases, leaving 3 bases not matched to a gene. The germline V gene encodes CDR1 SGDLS and CDR2 YYNGEE. The CDR3 spells CASSGAGGYTGELFF. The CDR3 bases are TGTGCCAGCAGCGGGGCGGGGGGGTACACCGGGGAGCTGTTTTTT.

The chain links TRBV28 to TRBJ2-7; possible D gene TRBD2, 5 bases. The CDR3 covers 14 residues. Looked up from germline, CDR1 is MDHEN and CDR2 is SYDVKM. Trimming stripped 5 bases from V and 0 bases from J, with 11 bases between. In DNA form, the CDR3 reads TGTGCCAGCAGTAGACCCGGGAACTCCTACGAGCAGTACTTC. Amino acid sequence: CASSRPGNSYEQYF.

This sequence joins TRBV27 and TRBJ2-7, with D hard to call. Per the germline V gene, CDR1 is MNHEY and CDR2 is SMNVEV (reference sequence). The CDR3 is made up of 14 amino acids. Trimming removed 1 base at V and 2 bases at J, with 9 bases between. CDR3 sequence (DNA): TGTGCCAGCAGTTTATTATCTAAGACCTACGAGCAGTACTTC. Its protein is CASSLLSKTYEQYF.

The chain employs TRBV11-3 and TRBJ2-7, with 7 bases matching TRBD1. Trimming cost V 6 bases and J 1 base; bases outside gene matches: 9. Germline values: CDR1 SGHNT, CDR2 YENEEA. The CDR3 totals 15 residues. The DNA of the CDR3 is TGTGCCAGCAGAATTCAGGGACAGCCGTCCTACGAGCAGTACTTC. This sequence encodes CASRIQGQPSYEQYF.

This rearrangement joins TRBV29-1 to TRBJ1-2; unclear D gene. CDR1 SQVTM and CDR2 ANQGSEA come from the germline V gene. Trimming left V 4 bases short and J 3 bases short, with 15 bases between. The CDR3 runs to 14 residues. This CDR3 is CSVVDRGRDYGYTF. As DNA, the CDR3 is TGCAGCGTTGTAGATCGGGGAAGGGACTATGGCTACACCTTC.

The rearrangement links TRBV27 to TRBJ2-2; D may be TRBD1 (5 bases). The V and J ends lost 0 bases and 6 bases respectively, with 11 bases between them. CDR3 length: 15 residues. CDR1 is MNHEY, CDR2 SMNVEV, per germline (reference sequence). The CDR3 is CASSLSRGRSGELFF. The CDR3 DNA reads TGTGCCAGCAGTTTATCTAGGGGCAGGTCCGGGGAGCTGTTTTTT.

V and J are TRBV7-9 and TRBJ2-3, with 11 bases matching TRBD2. This CDR3 comprises 15 residues. V dropped 5 bases and J dropped 6; count of bases not matched to a gene: 7. CDR1 is SEHNR, CDR2 FQNEAQ, per germline (reference sequence). The CDR3 here is CASSHTSGSGDTQYF. CDR3 DNA sequence: TGTGCCAGCAGCCACACTAGCGGGAGTGGGGATACGCAGTATTTT.

This clone was seen a single time. The rearrangement uses TRBV7-2 and TRBJ2-1; possible D gene TRBD2, 6 bases. Trimming left V 5 bases short and J 15 bases short, with 23 bases between. Germline assignment: CDR1 SGHTA and CDR2 FQGNSA. The CDR3 extends over 14 amino acids. CDR3 nucleotide sequence: TGTGCCAGCAGCCTAGAAGGTGGGGGGAGTGGTTTGTTCTTC. Translating it yields CASSLEGGGSGLFF.

This CDR3 is CASSVEGTGGLDGYTF. Written as DNA, the CDR3 is TGTGCCAGCAGCGTCGAGGGGACGGGGGGGCTAGATGGCTACACCTTC. This chain links TRBV9 with TRBJ1-2; D perhaps matches TRBD1 (6 bases). V shed 2 bases and J shed 6 bases, with 20 bases lying between them. From germline, CDR1 is SGDLS and CDR2 YYNGEE. The CDR3 consists of 16 residues.

The chain is built from TRBV30 and TRBJ2-1; TRBD2 agrees at 10 bases. This CDR3 has 14 amino acids. CDR1 is GTSNPN, CDR2 SVGIG, per germline (reference sequence). The trim removed 3 bases at V and 3 bases at J, leaving 2 bases unmatched. The CDR3 loop is CAWRGTSDYNEQFF. CDR3 bases: TGTGCCTGGAGAGGGACTAGCGACTACAATGAGCAGTTCTTC.

This clone was seen only once. This chain connects TRBV20-1 to TRBJ1-2; no definite D call. Trimming shortened V by 3 bases and J by 3 bases, and 5 bases separated the two germline ends. Germline V gene sequence: CDR1 DFQATT, CDR2 SNEGSKA (reference sequence). The CDR3 is made up of 11 amino acids. The CDR3 spells CSASVDYGYTF. CDR3 coding DNA: TGCAGTGCTAGTGTCGACTATGGCTACACCTTC.

A remark on this clone: The same CDR3 is also encoded by other DNA sequences in this sample. The V call is TRBV27, the J call TRBJ1-2, with D maybe TRBD1 (5 bases). Deletions cut 2 bases from V and 2 bases from J, with 6 bases between. CDR1 is MNHEY, CDR2 SMNVEV, per germline (reference sequence). This CDR3 region has 13 residues. CDR3 nucleotides: TGTGCCAGCAGTTTAGGGGGGAACTATGGCTACACCTTC. Encoded protein: CASSLGGNYGYTF.